Shown below are 19 T cell receptor beta chains from a single sample sequenced in a study of T cells in Graves' hyperthyroidism and ophthalmopathy. RNA transcripts were the template for amplifying TCR beta CDR3 regions. The HTBI primer set served for first-round RT-PCR of the TCR CDR3. TCRdb reanalysed the multiplex PCR reads using MiXCR and keeps one entry per CDR3 protein. The sample yields 530,000 or so distinct CDR3 sequences, roughly 17% seen once. Sample: blood. These receptors originate from a woman between 18 and 29 years old with Graves' ophthalmopathy.

Here the CDR3 reads CASRIKGSDQPQHF. The CDR3 DNA reads as TGTGCCAGTAGGATAAAAGGCTCCGATCAGCCCCAGCATTTT. This chain joins TRBV19 and TRBJ1-5, with no clear D. The germline CDR1 and CDR2 sequences are LNHDA and SQIVND (reference sequence). CDR3 length equals 14 residues. Trimming removed 6 bases at V and 5 bases at J, with 14 bases between. Drawing the rest from reference TRBV19 and TRBJ1-5, the complete variable domain is DGGITQSPKYLFRKEGQNVTLSCEQNLNHDAMYWYRQDPGQGLRLIYYSQIVNDFQKGDIAEGYSVSREKKESFPLTVTSAQKNPTAFYLCASRIKGSDQPQHFGDGTRLSIL.

This clonotype was detected only a few times. This chain connects TRBV27 to TRBJ2-1, with 8 bases matching TRBD2. V lost 3 bases and J lost 2; bases outside the gene matches: 6. The CDR3 consists of 16 residues. Per germline, CDR1 MNHEY and CDR2 SMNVEV (reference sequence). CDR3 protein: CASSFSLAGPYNEQFF. CDR3 DNA sequence: TGTGCCAGCAGTTTTAGCCTAGCGGGCCCCTACAATGAGCAGTTCTTC.

The chain employs TRBV25-1 and TRBJ1-1; 7 bases match TRBD1. After removal of 4 bases from V and 0 bases from J, the junction contained 8 bases not matched to a gene. The length of the CDR3 is 16 residues. The germline V gene has CDR1 MGHDK and CDR2 SYGVNS. The CDR3 DNA reads TGTGCCAGCAGTGCCTTAGGGACAGCGCTGAACACTGAAGCTTTCTTT. Its translation: CASSALGTALNTEAFF.

This clonotype was detected only a few times. CDR3 sequence reads: CASSFPEVNQPQHF. In nucleotides, the CDR3 is TGTGCCAGCAGTTTCCCGGAGGTCAATCAGCCCCAGCATTTT. The J gene is TRBJ1-5, the V gene TRBV28, with no clear D. The germline V gene encodes CDR1 MDHEN and CDR2 SYDVKM. This CDR3 spans 14 amino acids. V shed 3 bases and J shed 3 bases, with 9 bases lying between them. Looking up the rest from reference TRBV28 and TRBJ1-5 gives the full variable domain: DVKVTQSSRYLVKRTGEKVFLECVQDMDHENMFWYRQDPGLGLRLIYFSYDVKMKEKGDIPEGYSVSREKKERFSLILESASTNQTSMYLCASSFPEVNQPQHFGDGTRLSIL.

This chain uses TRBV7-9 with TRBJ2-7; D is ambiguous. The V end lost 1 base, the J end lost 2 bases, and 9 bases lay between the germline ends. There are 14 residues in the CDR3. The germline gives CDR1 SEHNR, CDR2 FQNEAQ (reference sequence). CDR3 sequence reads: CASSLDDTAYEQYF. Here the CDR3 DNA reads TGTGCCAGCAGCTTAGACGACACCGCCTACGAGCAGTACTTC.

This clonotype was picked up many times. The chain couples TRBV7-8 to TRBJ2-3, with 8 bases that match TRBD1. The length of the CDR3 is 14 residues. The germline gives CDR1 SGHVS, CDR2 FQNEAQ. V gave up 5 bases and J gave up 1 base; unmatched junction bases: 2. The CDR3 nucleotides are TGTGCCAGCAGCACGACAGGGGGCACAGATACGCAGTATTTT. Its translation is CASSTTGGTDTQYF.

The chain couples TRBV19 to TRBJ1-2, with D maybe TRBD1 (6 bases). The germline CDR1 and CDR2 sequences are LNHDA and SQIVND (reference sequence). There are 16 residues in the CDR3. Trimming pared 4 bases from V and 1 base from J, leaving 16 bases between. The CDR3: CASSTSGRGFNYGYTF. CDR3 DNA sequence: TGTGCCAGTAGTACCTCCGGCAGGGGCTTTAACTATGGCTACACCTTC.

This clonotype was detected ten times or more. The rearrangement links TRBV24-1 to TRBJ2-3; D is unclear. Germline loops: CDR1 KGHDR, CDR2 SFDVKD. The length of the CDR3 is 13 residues. V was pared by 3 bases and J by 6 bases, with 9 bases between. CDR3 amino acids: CATSDHWSDTQYF. CDR3 DNA sequence: TGTGCCACCAGTGATCACTGGTCGGATACGCAGTATTTT.

This clonotype has at least ten counts. The chain employs TRBV30 and TRBJ2-1, with 10 bases that match TRBD1. The CDR3 sequence is 14 residues long. Germline V gives CDR1 GTSNPN, CDR2 SVGIG (reference sequence). V lost 3 bases to trimming and J lost 9 bases; unmatched junction nucleotides: 8. The DNA for the CDR3 is TGTGCCTGGAGCCGAGGACAGGGGGTTAGTGAGCAGTTCTTC. Translating it yields CAWSRGQGVSEQFF.

This clonotype was observed many times. The V call is TRBV28, the J call TRBJ1-6, with TRBD1 matching over 8 bases. The CDR3 is 14 residues long. The V segment lost 3 bases and the J segment 8 bases; nucleotides outside the gene matches: 3. Germline CDR1 is MDHEN and CDR2 is SYDVKM. The CDR3 DNA reads TGTGCCAGCAGTTTCACAGGGGGGGATTCACCCCTCCACTTT. Its translation is CASSFTGGDSPLHF.

This clonotype was found many times. This chain links TRBV10-3 with TRBJ2-7, with 7 bases that match TRBD2. The CDR3 length is 15 residues. Trimming removed 0 bases from V and 0 bases from J; junction bases left unmatched: 2. The germline V gene has CDR1 ENHRY and CDR2 SYGVKD. The CDR3 here is CAISESQRGSYEQYF. CDR3 DNA: TGTGCCATCAGTGAGTCCCAGCGGGGCTCCTACGAGCAGTACTTC.

This clonotype was detected a few times. V gene TRBV7-8 combines with J gene TRBJ2-5; 7 nucleotides agree with TRBD1. Germline V lookup: CDR1 SGHVS, CDR2 FQNEAQ. After removal of 0 bases from V and 2 bases from J, the junction contained 6 bases not matched to a gene. The CDR3 runs 16 residues. The CDR3 DNA follows: TGTGCCAGCAGCTTAGCACCGGACAGGAGTCAAGAGACCCAGTACTTC. Translating it yields CASSLAPDRSQETQYF. The whole variable domain, filled in from reference TRBV7-8 and TRBJ2-5, reads GAGVSQSPRYKVAKRGQDVALRCDPISGHVSLFWYQQALGQGPEFLTYFQNEAQLDKSGLPSDRFFAERPEGSVSTLKIQRTQQEDSAVYLCASSLAPDRSQETQYFGPGTRLLVL.

This clonotype was observed at least ten times. V gene TRBV7-2 combines with J gene TRBJ2-7, with 9 bases aligning to TRBD1. The V gene's germline CDR1 is SGHTA and CDR2 FQGNSA. V lost 3 bases and J lost 4; bases outside the gene matches: 4. The CDR3 totals 14 residues. The CDR3 reads CASSFGQGIYEQYF. In DNA form, the CDR3 reads TGTGCCAGCAGCTTTGGACAGGGGATTTACGAGCAGTACTTC.

At least ten counts were recorded for this clonotype. V is TRBV30 and J is TRBJ1-1; D remains ambiguous. This CDR3 has 15 amino acids. Germline CDR1 reads GTSNPN; CDR2 reads SVGIG (reference sequence). V was pared by 2 bases and J by 0 bases, with 13 bases between. CDR3 bases: TGTGCCTGGAGTCCCCACGGAGATTTGAACACTGAAGCTTTCTTT. Encoded protein: CAWSPHGDLNTEAFF.

This clonotype was counted ten times or more. This sequence joins TRBV28 and TRBJ1-2; no clear D. V lost 6 bases to trimming and J lost 3 bases, with 14 bases between them. The CDR3 extends over 14 amino acids. Germline V CDR1 and CDR2: MDHEN, SYDVKM. CDR3 loop: CASSPPQDHYGYTF. CDR3 sequence (DNA): TGTGCCAGCAGCCCACCCCAGGACCACTATGGCTACACCTTC.

The rearrangement joins TRBV27 to TRBJ1-4, with 7 bases identical to TRBD1. Per the germline V gene, CDR1 is MNHEY and CDR2 is SMNVEV (reference sequence). Trimming removed 1 base from V and 3 bases from J; junction bases left unmatched: 5. The CDR3 totals 16 residues. This chain's CDR3 is CASSLWGDRPNEKLFF. CDR3 in DNA: TGTGCCAGCAGTTTATGGGGGGACAGACCTAATGAAAAACTGTTTTTT.

This clonotype occurred many times. The chain has TRBV6-1 and TRBJ2-3; a weak D match, TRBD2 (6 bases). CDR1 and CDR2 from the germline V gene are MNHNS and SASEGT. This CDR3 has 15 amino acids. Trimming removed 1 base at V and 1 base at J, with 9 bases between. The DNA of the CDR3 is TGTGCCAGCAGTGAAGGCTCTAGCGGCACAGATACGCAGTATTTT. This translates into CASSEGSSGTDTQYF.

On this clonotype: This sequence may be a read error, since a much larger clone differs from it by one base. The chain uses TRBV12-3 or TRBV12-4 and TRBJ2-1; 10 bases map to TRBD2. Gene TRBJ2-7 matches the end of the DNA better, so the J call may be wrong. The CDR3 runs to 15 residues. CDR3 DNA: TGTGCCAGCAGACCCCTAGCGGGGGTATACAATGAGCAGTACTTC. Amino acids: CASRPLAGVYNEQYF.

This clonotype was seen ten or more times. The genes are TRBV5-1 and TRBJ1-1; 9 nucleotides align to TRBD1. Germline CDR1 and CDR2: SGHRS and YFSETQ. CDR3 length equals 13 residues. V lost 4 bases to trimming and J lost 5 bases; unmatched junction nucleotides: 3. CDR3 sequence reads: CASSTGQGTEAFF. In nucleotides, the CDR3 is TGCGCCAGCAGCACGGGACAGGGAACTGAAGCTTTCTTT. Complete variable domain (other parts from reference TRBV5-1 and TRBJ1-1): KAGVTQTPRYLIKTRGQQVTLSCSPISGHRSVSWYQQTPGQGLQFLFEYFSETQRNKGNFPGRFSGRQFSNSRSEMNVSTLELGDSALYLCASSTGQGTEAFFGQGTRLTVV.